This note documents a single T cell receptor (beta chain) sequence. This record comes from a study of CD8 T cells in Susac syndrome. The RNA input was about 0.5 to 1 ug, and it was reverse transcribed with random hexamers. TCRdb analysed the immunoSEQ multiplex PCR reads with MiXCR anew, one entry per CDR3 protein. Seen here are about 120,000 distinct CDR3 sequences, around 94% observed once, and the top ten hold approximately 0.2%. The germline gives CDR1 DFQATT, CDR2 SNEGSKA (reference sequence). This CDR3 contains 14 residues. Trimming cost V 7 bases and J 2 bases, with 18 bases left between them. The chain employs TRBV20-1 and TRBJ2-7; D might be TRBD2 (5 bases). The sequenced sample consisted of CD8+ T cells from PBMCs. This clonotype was sampled from a human donor with Susac syndrome. The CDR3 is CSVSRLAEPYEQYF. CDR3 in DNA: TGCAGTGTTTCTAGGCTAGCAGAACCCTACGAGCAGTACTTC.